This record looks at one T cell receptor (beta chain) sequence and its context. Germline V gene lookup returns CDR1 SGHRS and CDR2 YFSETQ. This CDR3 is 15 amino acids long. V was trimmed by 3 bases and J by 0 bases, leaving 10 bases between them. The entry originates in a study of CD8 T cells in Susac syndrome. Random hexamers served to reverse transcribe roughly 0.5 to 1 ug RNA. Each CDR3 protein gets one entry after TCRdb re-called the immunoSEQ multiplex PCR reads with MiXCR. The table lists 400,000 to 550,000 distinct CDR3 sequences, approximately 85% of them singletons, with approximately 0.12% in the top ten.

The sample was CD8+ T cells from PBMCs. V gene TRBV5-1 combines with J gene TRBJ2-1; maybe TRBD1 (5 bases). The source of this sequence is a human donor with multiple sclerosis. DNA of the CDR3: TGCGCCAGCAGCTCGACAGTTAGCTCCTACAATGAGCAGTTCTTC. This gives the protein CASSSTVSSYNEQFF. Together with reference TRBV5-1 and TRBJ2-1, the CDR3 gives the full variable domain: KAGVTQTPRYLIKTRGQQVTLSCSPISGHRSVSWYQQTPGQGLQFLFEYFSETQRNKGNFPGRFSGRQFSNSRSEMNVSTLELGDSALYLCASSSTVSSYNEQFFGPGTRLTVL.